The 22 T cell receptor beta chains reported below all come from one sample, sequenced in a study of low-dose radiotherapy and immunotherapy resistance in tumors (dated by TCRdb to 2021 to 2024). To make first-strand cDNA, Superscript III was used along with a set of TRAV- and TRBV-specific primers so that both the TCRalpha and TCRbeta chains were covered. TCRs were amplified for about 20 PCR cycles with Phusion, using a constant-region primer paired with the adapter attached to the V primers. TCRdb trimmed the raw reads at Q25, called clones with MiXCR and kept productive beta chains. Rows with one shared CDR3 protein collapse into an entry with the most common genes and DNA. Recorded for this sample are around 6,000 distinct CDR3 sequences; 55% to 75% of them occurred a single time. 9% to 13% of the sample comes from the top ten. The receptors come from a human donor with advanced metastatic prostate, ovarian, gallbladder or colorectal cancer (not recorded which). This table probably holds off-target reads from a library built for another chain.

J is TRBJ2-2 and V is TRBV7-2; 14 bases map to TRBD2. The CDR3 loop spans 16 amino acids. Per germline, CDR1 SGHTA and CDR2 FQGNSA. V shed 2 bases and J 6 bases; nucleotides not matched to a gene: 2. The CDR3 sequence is CASSLRGLAGAGELFF. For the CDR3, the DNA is TGTGCCAGCAGCTTACGGGGACTAGCGGGAGCCGGGGAGCTGTTTTTT.

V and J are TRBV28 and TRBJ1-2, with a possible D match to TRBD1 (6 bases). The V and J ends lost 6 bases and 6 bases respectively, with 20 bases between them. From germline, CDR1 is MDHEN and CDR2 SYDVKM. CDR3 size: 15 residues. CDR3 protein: CASRPRGRGNDGYTF. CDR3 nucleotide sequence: TGTGCCAGCAGGCCGAGGGGCAGGGGTAATGATGGCTACACCTTC.

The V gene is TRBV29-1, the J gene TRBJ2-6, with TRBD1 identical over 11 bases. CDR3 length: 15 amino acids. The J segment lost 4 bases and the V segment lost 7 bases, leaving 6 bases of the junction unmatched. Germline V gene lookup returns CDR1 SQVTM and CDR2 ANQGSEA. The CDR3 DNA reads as TGCAGCGCCCGGACAGGGGGCACCGGGGCCAACGTCCTGACTTTC. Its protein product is CSARTGGTGANVLTF.

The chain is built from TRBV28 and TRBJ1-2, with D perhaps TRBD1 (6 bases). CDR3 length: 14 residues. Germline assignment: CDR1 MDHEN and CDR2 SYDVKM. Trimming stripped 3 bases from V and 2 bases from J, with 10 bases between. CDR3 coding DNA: TGTGCCAGCAGTTTGTTGCAGGGGAACTATGGCTACACCTTC. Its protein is CASSLLQGNYGYTF.

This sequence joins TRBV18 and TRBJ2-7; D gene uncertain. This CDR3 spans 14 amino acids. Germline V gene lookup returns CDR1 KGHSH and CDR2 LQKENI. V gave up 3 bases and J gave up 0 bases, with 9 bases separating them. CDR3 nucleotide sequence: TGTGCCAGCTCACCTGTCGAGCCCTCCTACGAGCAGTACTTC. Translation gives CASSPVEPSYEQYF.

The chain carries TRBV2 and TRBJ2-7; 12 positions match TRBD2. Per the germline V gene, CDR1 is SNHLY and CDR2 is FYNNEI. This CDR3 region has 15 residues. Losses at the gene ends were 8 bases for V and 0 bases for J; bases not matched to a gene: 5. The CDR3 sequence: CASQQTSGSSYEQYF. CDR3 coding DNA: TGTGCCAGCCAGCAGACTAGCGGGAGCTCCTACGAGCAGTACTTC.

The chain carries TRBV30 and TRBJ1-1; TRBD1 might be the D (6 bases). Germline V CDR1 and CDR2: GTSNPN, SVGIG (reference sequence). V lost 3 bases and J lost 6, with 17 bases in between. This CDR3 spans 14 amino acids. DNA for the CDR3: TGTGCCTGGAGGGCACACGGCGGGGGGCCTGAAGCTTTCTTT. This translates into CAWRAHGGGPEAFF.

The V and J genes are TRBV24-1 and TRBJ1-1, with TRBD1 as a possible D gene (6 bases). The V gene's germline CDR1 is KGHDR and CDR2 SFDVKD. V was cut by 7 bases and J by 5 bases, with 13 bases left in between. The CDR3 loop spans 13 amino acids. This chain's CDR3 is CATSARGGTEAFF. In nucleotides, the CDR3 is TGTGCCACCAGCGCAAGGGGGGGGACTGAAGCTTTCTTT.

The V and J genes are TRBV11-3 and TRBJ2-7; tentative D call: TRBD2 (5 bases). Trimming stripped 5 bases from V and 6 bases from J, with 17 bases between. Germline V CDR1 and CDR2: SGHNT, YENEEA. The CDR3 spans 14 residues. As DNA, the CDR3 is TGTGCCAGCAGCCCCCGTTGGGGAGCGCGCGAGCAGTACTTC. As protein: CASSPRWGAREQYF.

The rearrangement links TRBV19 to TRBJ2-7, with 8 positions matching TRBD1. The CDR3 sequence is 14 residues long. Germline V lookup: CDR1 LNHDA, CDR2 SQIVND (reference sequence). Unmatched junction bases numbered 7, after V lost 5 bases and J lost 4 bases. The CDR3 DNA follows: TGTGCCAGTAGTCTGCGGCAGGGGGCTTACGAGCAGTACTTC. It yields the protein CASSLRQGAYEQYF.

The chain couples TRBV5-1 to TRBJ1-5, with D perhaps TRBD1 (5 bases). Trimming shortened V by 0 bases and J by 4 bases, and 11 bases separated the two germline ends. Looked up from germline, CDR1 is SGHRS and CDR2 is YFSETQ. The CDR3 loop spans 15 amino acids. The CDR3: CASSLDGGGNQPQHF. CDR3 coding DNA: TGCGCCAGCAGCTTGGATGGGGGAGGAAATCAGCCCCAGCATTTT.

CDR3 nucleotide sequence: TGTGCCAGCAGCGCATCGCAGCTCCCTGGAAACACCATATATTTT. This gives the protein CASSASQLPGNTIYF. This chain uses TRBV9 with TRBJ1-3, with no clear D. This CDR3 contains 15 residues. Germline CDR1 is SGDLS and CDR2 is YYNGEE. Trimming took off 3 bases at V and 2 bases at J, with 12 bases between the two ends.

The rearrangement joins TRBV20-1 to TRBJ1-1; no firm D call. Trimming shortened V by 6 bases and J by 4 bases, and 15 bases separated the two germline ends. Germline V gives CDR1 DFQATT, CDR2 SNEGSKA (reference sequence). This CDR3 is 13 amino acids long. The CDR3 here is CSALKDFFTEAFF. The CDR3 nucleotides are TGCAGTGCCCTAAAGGACTTTTTCACTGAAGCTTTCTTT.

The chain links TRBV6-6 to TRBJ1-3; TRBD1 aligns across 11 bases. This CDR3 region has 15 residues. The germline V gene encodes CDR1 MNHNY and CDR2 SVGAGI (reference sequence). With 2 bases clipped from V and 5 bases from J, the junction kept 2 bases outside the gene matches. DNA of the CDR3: TGTGCCAGCAGTTACGGACAGGGGGCTAGAAACACCATATATTTT. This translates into CASSYGQGARNTIYF.

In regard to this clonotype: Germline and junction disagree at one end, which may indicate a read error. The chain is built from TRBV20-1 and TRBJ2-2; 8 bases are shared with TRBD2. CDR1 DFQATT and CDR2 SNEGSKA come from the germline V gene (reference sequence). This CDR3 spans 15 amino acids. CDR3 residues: CSARDPREGVGELFF. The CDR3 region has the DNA TGCAGCGCTAGAGACCCCCGGGAGGGGGTCGGGGAGCTGTTTTTT.

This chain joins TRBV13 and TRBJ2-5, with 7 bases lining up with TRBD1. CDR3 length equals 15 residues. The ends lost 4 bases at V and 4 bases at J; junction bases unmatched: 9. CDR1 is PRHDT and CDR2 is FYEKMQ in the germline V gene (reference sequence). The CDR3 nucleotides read TGTGCCAGCAGCTCGCGGTCACACAGGGGAGAGACCCAGTACTTC. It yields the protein CASSSRSHRGETQYF.

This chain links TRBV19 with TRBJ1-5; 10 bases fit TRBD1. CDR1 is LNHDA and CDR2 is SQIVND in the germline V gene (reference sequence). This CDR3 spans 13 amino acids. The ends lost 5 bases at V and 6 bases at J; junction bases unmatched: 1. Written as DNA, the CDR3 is TGTGCCAGTAGTGGACAGGGGGTTCAGCCCCAGCATTTT. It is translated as CASSGQGVQPQHF.

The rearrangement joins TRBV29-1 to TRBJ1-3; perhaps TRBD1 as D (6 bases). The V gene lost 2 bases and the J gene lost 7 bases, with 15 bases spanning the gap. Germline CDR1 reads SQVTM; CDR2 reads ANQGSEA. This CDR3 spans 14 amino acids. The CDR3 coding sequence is TGCAGCGTTGAATCGGACAGTCTCCCGAACACCATATATTTT. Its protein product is CSVESDSLPNTIYF.

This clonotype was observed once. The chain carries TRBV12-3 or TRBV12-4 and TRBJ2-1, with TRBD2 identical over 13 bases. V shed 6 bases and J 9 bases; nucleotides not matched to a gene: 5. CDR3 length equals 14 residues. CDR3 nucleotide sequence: TGTGCCAGCAGCGGGACTAGCGGGGAACTTGAGCAGTTCTTC. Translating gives CASSGTSGELEQFF.

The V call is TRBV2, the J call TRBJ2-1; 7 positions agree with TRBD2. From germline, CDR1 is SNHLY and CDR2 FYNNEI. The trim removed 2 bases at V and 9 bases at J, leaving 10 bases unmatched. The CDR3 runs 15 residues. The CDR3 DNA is TGTGCCAGCAGTGAAAATGCGTGGGAGGGCCTTGAGCAGTTCTTC. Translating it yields CASSENAWEGLEQFF.

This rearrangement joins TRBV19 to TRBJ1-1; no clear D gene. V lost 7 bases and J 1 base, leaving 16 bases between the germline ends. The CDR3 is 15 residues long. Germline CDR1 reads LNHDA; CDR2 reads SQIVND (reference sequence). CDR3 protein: CASTQADSPNTEAFF. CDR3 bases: TGTGCCAGTACCCAAGCCGACTCGCCGAACACTGAAGCTTTCTTT.

CDR3 in amino acids: CASSVAGTGRDQETQYF. Here the CDR3 DNA reads TGTGCCAGTAGTGTAGCCGGGACAGGACGGGACCAAGAGACCCAGTACTTC. V is TRBV19 and J is TRBJ2-5; 8 bases fit TRBD1. Per germline, CDR1 LNHDA and CDR2 SQIVND (reference sequence). After removal of 5 bases from V and 0 bases from J, the junction contained 11 bases not matched to a gene. The CDR3 contains 17 residues.